Listed below are T cell receptor beta chains from one sample, sequenced in a study of vaccination and CD4 T cells after COVID-19. No antigen has been identified for these receptors. A single record per CDR3 protein comes from TCRdb applying MiXCR to the PCR reads. Seen here are approximately 10,000 distinct CDR3 sequences, approximately 58% observed once, and the top ten hold around 13%. The material sequenced was CD4+ T cells from blood, cultured in vitro. The receptors derive from a human donor who had recovered from COVID-19. Each CDR3 is given without its conserved first and last residue.

J: TRBJ1-2
V: TRBV19
CDR3: ASSTTGNYGYT

J: TRBJ2-7
V: TRBV2
CDR3: ASTGLAGAGEQY

J: TRBJ2-1
V: TRBV6-1
CDR3: ASSDTFSYNEQF

J: TRBJ2-3
V: TRBV6-1
CDR3: ASSDLAGGPDTQY

J: TRBJ2-2
V: TRBV15
CDR3: ATRDREEAGELF

J: TRBJ1-5
V: TRBV24-1
CDR3: ATSDEGYQPQH

J: TRBJ2-3
V: TRBV20-1
CDR3: SANGGTDTQY

J: TRBJ2-6
V: TRBV28
CDR3: ASRRPSGANVLT

J: TRBJ1-5
V: TRBV20-1
CDR3: SANGPENQPQH

J: TRBJ2-5
V: TRBV7-2
CDR3: ASSPQGSGETQY

J: TRBJ1-5
V: TRBV20-1
CDR3: SARLTGGGQPQH

J: TRBJ1-1
V: TRBV19
CDR3: ASSAGVVNMSTEAF

J: TRBJ1-2
V: TRBV7-2
CDR3: ASSPTRDGYT

J: TRBJ2-5
V: TRBV5-4
CDR3: ASSGTGTEETQY

J: TRBJ2-5
V: TRBV3-1
CDR3: ASSQGRGGETQY

J: TRBJ2-2
V: TRBV24-1
CDR3: ATLDGNTGELF

J: TRBJ1-5
V: TRBV6-1
CDR3: ASRNAGQGDQPQH

J: TRBJ2-6
V: TRBV15
CDR3: ATSDPGQLSGANVLT

J: TRBJ1-2
V: TRBV5-4
CDR3: ASSLQGQVYGYT

J: TRBJ2-3
V: TRBV5-4
CDR3: ASTRADRGSTDTQY